This T cell receptor (beta chain) was sequenced during a study of cytomegalovirus exposure and HLA in healthy donors. Germline V CDR1 and CDR2: SGHDT, YYEEEE. The V and J ends lost 1 base and 6 bases, in that order; junction bases with no gene match: 10. The CDR3 has 16 amino acids. Study findings and constraints: With later analysis, a missense DCLRE1C variant became linked to TCR beta V- and J-gene trimming. TCR beta V segments were, for the most part, productive about 87% or about 30% of the time in an earlier analysis. In a later analysis, donors in an Asian-associated ancestry cluster reportedly had fewer N-insertions in productive TCRs than the cohort mean.

Both 60 Vbeta primers and 13 Jbeta primers went into the PCR. TCRdb's table, derived via immunoSEQ multiplex PCR, lists solely in-frame clones and lacks some. Here the sample spans about 150,000 clones, 65% to 85% being singletons. Despite likely unrecorded immune exposures, the donors were nominally healthy at the time of sampling. This clone was recorded a few times. Its antigen is not known. The TCR comes from a woman between 40 and 50 years old in good health and CMV-seropositive. The chain employs TRBV5-6 and TRBJ2-1; 7 positions match TRBD2. Sequences were obtained from PBMCs. Here the CDR3 DNA reads TGTGCCAGCAGCTTGATCGCGGGAGCTCACCGCAATGAGCAGTTCTTC. Encoded protein: CASSLIAGAHRNEQFF.